The 27 T cell receptor beta chains listed next were all sequenced from one sample in a study of molecular identifiers for immune sequencing clone quantification listed by TCRdb under 2018. Libraries were built with PCR. TCRdb shows the sequencer as Illumina HiSeq 4000. TCRdb redid the processing of the public reads, applying fastp at Q25 and MiXCR, and retained in-frame beta chains. Rows are combined by CDR3 protein, so each entry shows the most common genes and DNA. This sample has some 650,000 distinct CDR3 sequences in its table, and less than 20% of those were observed once. The ten largest account for roughly 0.83% of the sample. Material for sequencing was naive CD8+ T cells from blood, with Jurkat cell RNA spiked in. The label giving this sample's cell subset or site can be read as: FACS-sorted CD8+CD4-CCR7+CD45RA+ naive T cells. These receptor sequences come from a human donor in good health. Some libraries in this study had Jurkat cell RNA spiked in.

This clonotype was recorded many times. The gene calls are TRBV5-1 and TRBJ1-1, with a possible D match to TRBD1 (6 bases). This CDR3 is 14 amino acids long. V was trimmed by 4 bases and J by 4 bases, leaving 14 bases between them. CDR1 and CDR2 from the germline V gene are SGHRS and YFSETQ. CDR3 region: CASSPETGSTEAFF. CDR3 DNA: TGCGCCAGCAGCCCCGAAACAGGGAGCACTGAAGCTTTCTTT.

This clonotype was recorded many times. V gene TRBV10-2 combines with J gene TRBJ1-5, with unresolved D. V was clipped by 4 bases and J by 1 base, with 11 bases between them. Germline CDR1 reads WSHSY; CDR2 reads SAAADI. The CDR3 sequence is 15 residues long. Here the CDR3 DNA reads TGCGCCAGCAGTGTGGACGGAGGGAGCAATCAGCCCCAGCATTTT. As protein: CASSVDGGSNQPQHF.

Points on this clonotype: A far larger clone differs by one base, so this is likely a read error. The gene calls are TRBV5-5 and TRBJ2-1; 10 nucleotides line up with TRBD1. From germline, CDR1 is SGHKS and CDR2 YYEKEE (reference sequence). The CDR3 length is 14 residues. This CDR3 reads CVSSPGQGYNEQFF. In DNA, the CDR3 is TGTGTCAGCAGCCCGGGACAGGGGTACAATGAGCAGTTCTTC.

This clonotype was counted many times. The genes are TRBV9 and TRBJ2-7, with 9 bases lining up with TRBD1. CDR1 SGDLS and CDR2 YYNGEE come from the germline V gene. CDR3 length equals 14 residues. J gave up 3 bases and V 4 bases, and 5 bases lay outside the gene matches. The CDR3 spells CASSSTGGIYEQYF. CDR3 DNA sequence: TGTGCCAGCAGCTCGACAGGGGGGATCTACGAGCAGTACTTC.

This clonotype was seen more than once but under ten times. The chain has TRBV7-9 and TRBJ2-2, with D unclear. The CDR3 is made up of 18 amino acids. Germline CDR1 SEHNR, CDR2 FQNEAQ (reference sequence). The V end lost 5 bases, the J end lost 0 bases, and 19 bases lay between the germline ends. The CDR3 DNA reads TGTGCCAGCAGCCCAGACCGAGGTCAACCAGCGAACACCGGGGAGCTGTTTTTT. This translates into CASSPDRGQPANTGELFF. The full variable domain, completed using reference TRBV7-9 and TRBJ2-2, is DTGVSQNPRHKITKRGQNVTFRCDPISEHNRLYWYRQTLGQGPEFLTYFQNEAQLEKSRLLSDRFSAERPKGSFSTLEIQRTEQGDSAMYLCASSPDRGQPANTGELFFGEGSRLTVL.

Of note for this clonotype: Sequence at one end of the junction differs from germline and may be a read error. The chain employs TRBV5-4 and TRBJ2-3; 7 positions match TRBD2. Germline V gene data show CDR1 as SGHNT and CDR2 as YYREEE (reference sequence). The CDR3 spans 15 residues. CDR3 nucleotides: TGTGACAGCAGCTTGGGGCTAGCGGACACAGATACGCAGTATTTT. It specifies CDSSLGLADTDTQYF.

This clonotype was detected ten times or more. The V gene is TRBV14, the J gene TRBJ2-5; weak D call: TRBD1 (6 bases). CDR1 is SGHDN, CDR2 FVKESK, per germline. Trimming cost V 0 bases and J 1 base, with 21 bases left between them. This CDR3 has 19 residues. CDR3 nucleotides: TGTGCCAGCAGCCAAGATCGTCTCCCGGGGCAGGGGCTCCAAGAGACCCAGTACTTC. Protein sequence: CASSQDRLPGQGLQETQYF.

There are a few counts of this clonotype. The chain links TRBV6-1 to TRBJ1-2; TRBD1 aligns across 8 bases. J gave up 6 bases and V 2 bases, and 5 bases lay outside the gene matches. The V gene's germline CDR1 is MNHNS and CDR2 SASEGT. The CDR3 spans 14 residues. The DNA of the CDR3 is TGTGCCAGCAGTGAAAGGGGGACAGGTAATGGCTACACCTTC. Protein sequence: CASSERGTGNGYTF.

A few counts support this clonotype. The chain uses TRBV12-3 or TRBV12-4 and TRBJ2-5; 12 bases map to TRBD2. V shed 3 bases and J 5 bases; nucleotides not matched to a gene: 10. The CDR3 loop spans 17 amino acids. In DNA form, the CDR3 reads TGTGCCAGCAGTTTTTTCCTAGCGGGGGGGCCAGGGGAGACCCAGTACTTC. This codes for CASSFFLAGGPGETQYF.

About this clonotype itself: A much larger clone differs by one base, so this may be a read error. The chain couples TRBV12-3 or TRBV12-4 to TRBJ2-1, with TRBD2 as a possible D gene (5 bases). The CDR3 consists of 14 residues. This CDR3 reads CVSSLETNYNEQFF. The CDR3 nucleotides are TGTGTCAGCAGTTTAGAGACTAACTACAATGAGCAGTTCTTC.

The J gene is TRBJ1-1, the V gene TRBV7-9; D not certain. This CDR3 region has 15 residues. Germline V CDR1 and CDR2: SEHNR, FQNEAQ (reference sequence). V lost 4 bases and J 0 bases, leaving 12 bases between the germline ends. In DNA, the CDR3 is TGTGCCAGCAGCTCTACACAAACAGTGAACACTGAAGCTTTCTTT. Encoded protein: CASSSTQTVNTEAFF.

This clonotype has a count of ten or more. The chain has TRBV3-1 and TRBJ2-7, with TRBD1 as a possible D gene (6 bases). The CDR3 extends over 15 amino acids. Per the germline V gene, CDR1 is LGHDT and CDR2 is YNNKEL (reference sequence). Trimming removed 4 bases at V and 2 bases at J, with 15 bases between. The CDR3 reads CASSPLSDRTYEQYF. The CDR3 coding sequence is TGTGCCAGCAGCCCCTTATCGGACAGAACCTACGAGCAGTACTTC.

This clonotype was counted ten times or more. The chain combines TRBV29-1 with TRBJ1-4; D perhaps matches TRBD1 (6 bases). V shed 4 bases and J shed 5 bases, with 17 bases lying between them. The CDR3 has 15 residues. The germline gives CDR1 SQVTM, CDR2 ANQGSEA. CDR3 in DNA: TGCAGCGTTGGAACCCTACAGGGCAACAATGAAAAACTGTTTTTT. This encodes CSVGTLQGNNEKLFF.

This clonotype was picked up many times. The chain recombines TRBV12-3 or TRBV12-4 with TRBJ2-1, with 9 bases that match TRBD1. This CDR3 region has 14 residues. J gave up 6 bases and V 3 bases, and 3 bases lay outside the gene matches. The CDR3 here is CASSLTGGSNEQFF. CDR3 bases: TGTGCCAGCAGTTTGACAGGGGGAAGCAATGAGCAGTTCTTC.

A note on this clonotype: This clone may be a read error of a much larger clone one base away. The chain recombines TRBV28 with TRBJ2-7; D could derive from TRBD1 or TRBD2 (6 bases each). CDR1 is MDHEN, CDR2 SYDVKM, per germline. The CDR3 has 15 residues. The CDR3 here is CASGLRRDTSYEQYF. The CDR3 DNA reads as TGTGCCAGCGGTTTACGGCGGGACACCTCCTACGAGCAGTACTTC.

As for this clonotype: A single base separates this from a much larger clone, so it may be a read error. CDR3 bases: TGTGCCAGCAGCTTGGCCGGGCGGTGGACTAGCACAGATACGCAGTATTTT. Translated: CASSLAGRWTSTDTQYF. The chain recombines TRBV5-3 with TRBJ2-3, with D possibly matching TRBD2 (5 bases). TRBV5-3 is annotated as an ORF whose role is uncertain. This CDR3 comprises 17 residues.

The chain links TRBV2 to TRBJ2-7, with D possibly TRBD2 on 6 matching bases. The CDR3 has 16 residues. V was clipped by 5 bases and J by 0 bases, with 17 bases between them. CDR1 and CDR2 from the germline V gene are SNHLY and FYNNEI. Here the CDR3 DNA reads TGTGCCAGCAGTAATCCCAAGCGGGCGAGCTCCTACGAGCAGTACTTC. It specifies CASSNPKRASSYEQYF.

This clonotype was counted many times. The chain links TRBV5-4 to TRBJ2-7; D perhaps matches TRBD2 (5 bases). The CDR3 is 12 residues long. V shed 2 bases and J shed 2 bases, with 5 bases lying between them. Per germline, CDR1 SGHNT and CDR2 YYREEE (reference sequence). The CDR3 spells CASSFGTYEQYF. CDR3 bases: TGTGCCAGCAGCTTCGGGACCTACGAGCAGTACTTC.

The chain uses TRBV20-1 and TRBJ2-7; 7 nucleotides agree with TRBD2. The CDR3 covers 16 residues. V shed 3 bases and J 5 bases; nucleotides not matched to a gene: 16. Germline CDR1 is DFQATT and CDR2 is SNEGSKA (reference sequence). CDR3 in amino acids: CSASPRRGEGIDEQYF. The CDR3 nucleotides are TGCAGTGCTAGTCCCCGACGGGGGGAAGGTATCGACGAGCAGTACTTC.

This clonotype was counted ten times or more. V and J are TRBV4-3 and TRBJ1-1; 8 bases agree with TRBD1. The germline V gene has CDR1 LGHNA and CDR2 YSLEER. Trimming at V came to 1 base and at J to 1 base, leaving 2 bases not matched to a gene. The CDR3 runs to 15 residues. CDR3 loop: CASSQGTGSNTEAFF. Here the CDR3 DNA reads TGCGCCAGCAGCCAAGGGACAGGGTCGAACACTGAAGCTTTCTTT.

There are a few counts of this clonotype. CDR3 nucleotides: TGTGCCAGCAGGGAGGGGTACTATGGCTACACCTTC. Translated, it gives CASREGYYGYTF. J is TRBJ1-2 and V is TRBV11-2, with D maybe TRBD1 (5 bases). The V gene lost 6 bases and the J gene lost 3 bases, with 8 bases spanning the gap. Germline loops: CDR1 SGHAT, CDR2 FQNNGV. CDR3 size: 12 residues. The variable domain in full, with the rest retrieved from reference TRBV11-2 and TRBJ1-2, is EAGVAQSPRYKIIEKRQSVAFWCNPISGHATLYWYQQILGQGPKLLIQFQNNGVVDDSQLPKDRFSAERLKGVDSTLKIQPAKLEDSAVYLCASREGYYGYTFGSGTRLTVV.

Comment on this clonotype: Just one base apart from a much larger clone, this may be a read error. The J gene is TRBJ2-7, the V gene TRBV5-1; D not certain. Trimming removed 0 bases from V and 3 bases from J, with 7 bases in between. Germline V gene data show CDR1 as SGHRS and CDR2 as YFSETQ. This CDR3 is built from 13 residues. This chain's CDR3 is CASSLDNGYEQYF. The CDR3 bases are TGCGCCAGCAGCTTGGATAACGGCTACGAGCAGTACTTC.

This chain links TRBV5-6 with TRBJ2-1; 11 bases fit TRBD2. The germline V gene encodes CDR1 SGHDT and CDR2 YYEEEE. The V gene end was trimmed by 4 bases and the J gene end by 4 bases; junction bases not matched to a gene: 7. The CDR3 contains 16 residues. CDR3 coding DNA: TGTGCCAGCAGCGGGGGACTAGCGGAGGCGTACAATGAGCAGTTCTTC. Its protein product is CASSGGLAEAYNEQFF.

Regarding this clonotype: At one end, the junction sequence differs from germline, possibly due to a read error. V is TRBV18 and J is TRBJ2-2, with D unclear. The CDR3 sequence is 14 residues long. Germline V gene lookup returns CDR1 KGHSH and CDR2 LQKENI. The CDR3 sequence: CVSAIQAYPGELFF. Here the CDR3 DNA reads TGTGTCAGCGCAATCCAAGCATACCCCGGGGAGCTGTTTTTT.

The genes are TRBV4-1 and TRBJ1-2; 8 positions agree with TRBD1. The CDR3 contains 13 residues. J lost 9 bases, V lost 5 bases, and 8 bases had no gene match. CDR1 MGHRA and CDR2 YSYEKL come from the germline V gene. The CDR3 region has the DNA TGCGCCAGCAGCTTCCGAGGACAGGGCAGCTACACCTTC. Translated, it gives CASSFRGQGSYTF.

This clonotype came up many times. This sequence joins TRBV7-6 and TRBJ2-5, with 11 positions matching TRBD2. The CDR3 spans 14 residues. Germline trimming cut 5 bases from V and 3 bases from J; bases unmatched to any gene: 2. Per germline, CDR1 SGHVS and CDR2 FNYEAQ. This CDR3 is CASSMGLAEETQYF. The CDR3 coding sequence is TGTGCCAGCAGCATGGGACTAGCGGAAGAGACCCAGTACTTC. Looking up the rest from reference TRBV7-6 and TRBJ2-5 gives the full variable domain: GAGVSQSPRYKVTKRGQDVALRCDPISGHVSLYWYRQALGQGPEFLTYFNYEAQQDKSGLPNDRFSAERPEGSISTLTIQRTEQRDSAMYRCASSMGLAEETQYFGPGTRLLVL.

This clonotype was recorded at least ten times. In nucleotides, the CDR3 is TGTGCCAGCAGCAGGACAGGGGGCAGCTATGGCTACACCTTC. This encodes CASSRTGGSYGYTF. The chain is built from TRBV7-9 and TRBJ1-2, with 11 bases lining up with TRBD1. V was clipped by 5 bases and J by 4 bases; unmatched bases: 3. The germline V gene has CDR1 SEHNR and CDR2 FQNEAQ (reference sequence). There are 14 residues in the CDR3.